This T cell receptor (beta chain) was obtained from a study of somatic mutations in cytotoxic T cells in rheumatoid arthritis. Sequencing used immunoSEQ multiplex PCR; TCRdb keeps in-frame clones, though not all of them. Seen here are under 20,000 clones, approximately 81% observed once, and the top ten hold under 8%. This clone occurred once. Sequenced sample: CD8+ T cells sorted from blood. The sequence was collected from a woman between 35 and 50 years old with rheumatoid arthritis.

The CDR3 reads CASGHANNEQFF. CDR3 sequence (DNA): TGTGCCAGTGGACACGCAAACAATGAGCAGTTCTTC. The chain links TRBV9 to TRBJ2-1; D may be TRBD1 (5 bases). Germline V gene sequence: CDR1 SGDLS, CDR2 YYNGEE. The CDR3 has 12 amino acids. Trimming took off 8 bases at V and 5 bases at J, with 11 bases between the two ends.